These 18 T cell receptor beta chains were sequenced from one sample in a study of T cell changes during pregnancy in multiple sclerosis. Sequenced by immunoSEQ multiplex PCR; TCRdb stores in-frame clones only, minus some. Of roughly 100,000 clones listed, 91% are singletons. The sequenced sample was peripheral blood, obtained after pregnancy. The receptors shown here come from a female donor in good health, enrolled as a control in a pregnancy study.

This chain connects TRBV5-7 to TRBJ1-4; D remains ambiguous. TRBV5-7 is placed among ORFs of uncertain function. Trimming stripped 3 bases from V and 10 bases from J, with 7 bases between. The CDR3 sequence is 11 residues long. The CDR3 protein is CASSWLVKLFF. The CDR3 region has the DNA TGTGCCAGCAGCTGGCTGGTAAAACTGTTTTTT.

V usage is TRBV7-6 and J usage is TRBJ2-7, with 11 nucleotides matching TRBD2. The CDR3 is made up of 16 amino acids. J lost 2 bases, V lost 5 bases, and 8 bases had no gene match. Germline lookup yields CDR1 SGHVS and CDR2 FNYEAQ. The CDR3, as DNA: TGTGCCAGCAGCGGAGATAGCGGGGGGGACACCTACGAGCAGTACTTC. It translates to CASSGDSGGDTYEQYF.

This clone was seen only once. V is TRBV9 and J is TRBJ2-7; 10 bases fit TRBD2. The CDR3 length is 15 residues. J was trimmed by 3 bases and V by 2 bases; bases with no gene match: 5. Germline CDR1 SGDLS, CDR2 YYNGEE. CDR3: CASSVSLAGVYEQYF. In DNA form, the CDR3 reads TGTGCCAGCAGCGTTAGCCTAGCGGGGGTCTACGAGCAGTACTTC. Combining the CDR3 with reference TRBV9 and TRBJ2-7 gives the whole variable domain DSGVTQTPKHLITATGQRVTLRCSPRSGDLSVYWYQQSLDQGLQFLIQYYNGEERAKGNILERFSAQQFPDLHSELNLSSLELGDSALYFCASSVSLAGVYEQYFGPGTRLTVT.

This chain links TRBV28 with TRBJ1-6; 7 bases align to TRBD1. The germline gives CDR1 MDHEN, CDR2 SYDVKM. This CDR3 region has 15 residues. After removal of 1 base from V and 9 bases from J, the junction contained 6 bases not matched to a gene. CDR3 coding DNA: TGTGCCAGCAGTTTATTGAGACAGGGCAGTTCACCCCTCCACTTT. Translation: CASSLLRQGSSPLHF. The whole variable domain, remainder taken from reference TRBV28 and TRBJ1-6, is DVKVTQSSRYLVKRTGEKVFLECVQDMDHENMFWYRQDPGLGLRLIYFSYDVKMKEKGDIPEGYSVSREKKERFSLILESASTNQTSMYLCASSLLRQGSSPLHFGNGTRLTVT.

The chain's CDR3 is CASSHWTDASGANVLTF. DNA of the CDR3: TGTGCCAGCAGCCATTGGACTGATGCCTCTGGGGCCAACGTCCTGACTTTC. The chain uses TRBV14 and TRBJ2-6; weak D call: TRBD2 (5 bases). This CDR3 is 17 amino acids long. The V end lost 3 bases, the J end lost 0 bases, and 12 bases lay between the germline ends. The germline CDR1 and CDR2 sequences are SGHDN and FVKESK.

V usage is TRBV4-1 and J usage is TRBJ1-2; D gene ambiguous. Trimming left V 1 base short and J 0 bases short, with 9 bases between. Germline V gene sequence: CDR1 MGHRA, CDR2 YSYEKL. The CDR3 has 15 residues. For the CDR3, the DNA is TGCGCCAGCAGCCAAGCAGGAAAGGCTAACTATGGCTACACCTTC. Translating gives CASSQAGKANYGYTF.

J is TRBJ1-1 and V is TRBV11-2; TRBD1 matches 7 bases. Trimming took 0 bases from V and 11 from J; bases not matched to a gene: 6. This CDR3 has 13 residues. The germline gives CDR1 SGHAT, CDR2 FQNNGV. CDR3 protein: CASSLETGTVAFF. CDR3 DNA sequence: TGTGCCAGCAGCTTAGAGACAGGGACGGTGGCTTTCTTT.

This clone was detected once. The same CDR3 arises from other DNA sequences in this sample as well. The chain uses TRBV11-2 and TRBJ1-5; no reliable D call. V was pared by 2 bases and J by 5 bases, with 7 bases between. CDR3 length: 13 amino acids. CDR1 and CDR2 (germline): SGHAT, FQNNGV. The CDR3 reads CASSLMRDQPQHF. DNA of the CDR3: TGTGCCAGCAGCTTAATGAGGGATCAGCCCCAGCATTTT. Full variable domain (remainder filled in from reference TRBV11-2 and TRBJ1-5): EAGVAQSPRYKIIEKRQSVAFWCNPISGHATLYWYQQILGQGPKLLIQFQNNGVVDDSQLPKDRFSAERLKGVDSTLKIQPAKLEDSAVYLCASSLMRDQPQHFGDGTRLSIL.

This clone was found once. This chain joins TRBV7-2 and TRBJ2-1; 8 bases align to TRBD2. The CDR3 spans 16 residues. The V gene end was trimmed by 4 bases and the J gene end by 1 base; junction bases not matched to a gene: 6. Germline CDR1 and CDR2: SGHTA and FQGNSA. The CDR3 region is CASSYGGGWSYNEQFF. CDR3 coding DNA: TGTGCCAGCAGCTACGGGGGGGGATGGTCCTACAATGAGCAGTTCTTC.

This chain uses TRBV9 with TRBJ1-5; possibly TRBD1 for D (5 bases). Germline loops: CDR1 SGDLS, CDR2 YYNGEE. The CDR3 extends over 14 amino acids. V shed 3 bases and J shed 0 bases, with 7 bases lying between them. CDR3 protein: CASSDGGSNQPQHF. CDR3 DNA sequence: TGTGCCAGCAGCGACGGGGGTAGCAATCAGCCCCAGCATTTT.

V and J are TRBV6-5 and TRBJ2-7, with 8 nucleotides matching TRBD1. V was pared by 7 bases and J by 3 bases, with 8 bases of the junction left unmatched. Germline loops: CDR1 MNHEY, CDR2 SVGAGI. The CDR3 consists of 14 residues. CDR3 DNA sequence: TGTGCCAGCATTGCCGGGACAGGCCTCTACGAGCAGTACTTC. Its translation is CASIAGTGLYEQYF.

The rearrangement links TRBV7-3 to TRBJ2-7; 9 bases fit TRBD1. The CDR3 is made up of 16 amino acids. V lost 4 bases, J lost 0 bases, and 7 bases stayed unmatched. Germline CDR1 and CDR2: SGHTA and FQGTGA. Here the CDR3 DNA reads TGTGCCAGCAGCTCGGACAGGGGCATGAGCTCCTACGAGCAGTACTTC. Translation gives CASSSDRGMSSYEQYF.

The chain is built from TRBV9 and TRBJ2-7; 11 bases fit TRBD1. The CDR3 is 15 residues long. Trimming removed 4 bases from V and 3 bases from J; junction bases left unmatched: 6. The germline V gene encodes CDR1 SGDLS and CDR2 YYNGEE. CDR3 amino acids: CASSPWGTGGYEQYF. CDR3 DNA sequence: TGTGCCAGCAGCCCTTGGGGGACAGGGGGCTACGAGCAGTACTTC.

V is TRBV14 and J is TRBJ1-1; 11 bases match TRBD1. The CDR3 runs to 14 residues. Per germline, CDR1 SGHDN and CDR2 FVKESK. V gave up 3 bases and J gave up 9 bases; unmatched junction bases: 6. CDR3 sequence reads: CASSQRTGGFKAFF. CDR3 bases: TGTGCCAGCAGCCAGAGGACAGGGGGCTTTAAAGCTTTCTTT.

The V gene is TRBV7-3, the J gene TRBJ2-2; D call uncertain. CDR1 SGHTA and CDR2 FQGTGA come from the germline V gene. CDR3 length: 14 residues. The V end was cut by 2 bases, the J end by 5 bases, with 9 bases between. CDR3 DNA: TGTGCCAGCAGCTTACTATCGTTGACCGGGGAGCTGTTTTTT. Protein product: CASSLLSLTGELFF.

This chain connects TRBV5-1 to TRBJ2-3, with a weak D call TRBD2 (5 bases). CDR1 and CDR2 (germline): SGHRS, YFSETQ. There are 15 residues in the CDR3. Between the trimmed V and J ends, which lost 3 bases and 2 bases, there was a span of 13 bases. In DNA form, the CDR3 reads TGCGCCAGCAGCTACGACTATTCTTACACAGATACGCAGTATTTT. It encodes CASSYDYSYTDTQYF.

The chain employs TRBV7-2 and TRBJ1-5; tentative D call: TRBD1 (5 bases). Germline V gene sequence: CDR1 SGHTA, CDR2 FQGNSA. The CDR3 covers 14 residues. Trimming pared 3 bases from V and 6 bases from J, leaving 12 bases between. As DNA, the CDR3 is TGTGCCAGCAGCTTGTCGCAGGGTTCTCAGCCCCAGCATTTT. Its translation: CASSLSQGSQPQHF.

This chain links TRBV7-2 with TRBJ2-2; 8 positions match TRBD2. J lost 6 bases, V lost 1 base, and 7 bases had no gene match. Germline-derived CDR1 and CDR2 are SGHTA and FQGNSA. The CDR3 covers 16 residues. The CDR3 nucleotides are TGTGCCAGCAGCTTAGACCGGACTAGCCGGGCCGGGGAGCTGTTTTTT. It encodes CASSLDRTSRAGELFF.